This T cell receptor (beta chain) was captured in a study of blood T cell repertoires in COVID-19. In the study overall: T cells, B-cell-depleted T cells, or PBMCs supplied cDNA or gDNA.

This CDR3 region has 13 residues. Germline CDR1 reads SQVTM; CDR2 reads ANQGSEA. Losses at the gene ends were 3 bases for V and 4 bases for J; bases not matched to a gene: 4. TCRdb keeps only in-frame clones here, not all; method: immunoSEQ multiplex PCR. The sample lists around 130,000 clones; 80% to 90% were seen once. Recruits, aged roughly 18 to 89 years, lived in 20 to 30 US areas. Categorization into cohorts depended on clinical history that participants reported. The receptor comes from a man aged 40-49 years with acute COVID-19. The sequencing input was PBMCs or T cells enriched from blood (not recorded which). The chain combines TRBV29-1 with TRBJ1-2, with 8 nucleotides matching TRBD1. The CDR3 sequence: CSVDVQGGYGYTF. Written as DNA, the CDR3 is TGCAGCGTTGATGTACAGGGGGGCTATGGCTACACCTTC.